These 21 T cell receptor beta chains were sequenced from one sample in a study of T cells in women clearing cervical HPV infection. Some clones are missing from TCRdb's copy, which holds only in-frame ones; the method was immunoSEQ multiplex PCR. This repertoire includes under 45,000 clones. Sequenced sample: blood buffy coat. The receptors derive from a woman aged 18 to 69 with a cervical HPV16 infection that either progressed to CIN3+ or cleared (not recorded which).

As to this clone: The read is 3 residues too short to cover the CDR3 end, so that end is filled in from the germline J gene. The gene calls are TRBV19 and TRBJ2-2; TRBD1 matches at 9 bases. J lost 8 bases, V lost 3 bases, and 4 bases had no gene match. From germline, CDR1 is LNHDA and CDR2 SQIVND (reference sequence). The CDR3 length is 14 residues. CDR3 DNA, as far as it was read: TGTGCCAGTAGTATGGGACAGGGCTCTGGGGAG. It encodes CASSMGQGSGE. The complete CDR3 protein is CASSMGQGSGELFF.

As concerns this clone: The read gets to within 3 residues of the CDR3 end, and the germline J gene fills in the rest. The chain combines TRBV11-3 with TRBJ2-1, with a weak D call TRBD2 (6 bases). Germline values: CDR1 SGHNT, CDR2 YENEEA. This CDR3 has 14 amino acids. The ends were cut back, 5 bases at V and 4 bases at J, with 12 bases in the middle. CDR3 sequence: CASSPGLAYNEQFF. The DNA read from the CDR3 is TGTGCCAGCAGCCCAGGGCTAGCGTACAATGAG.

Regarding this clone: Read coverage stops 3 residues before the CDR3 terminus; the germline J gene supplies the remainder. The V call is TRBV20-1, the J call TRBJ1-5, with a weak D call TRBD1 (5 bases). Germline CDR1 is DFQATT and CDR2 is SNEGSKA (reference sequence). V shed 2 bases and J shed 1 base, with 18 bases lying between them. The CDR3 extends over 17 amino acids. Partial CDR3 DNA: TGCAGTGCTAGATCGGGACTCCTGATACAAAGCAATCAGCCC. Translating it yields CSARSGLLIQSNQP. The whole CDR3 protein is CSARSGLLIQSNQPQHF.

On this clone: Sequencing ends 3 residues short of the CDR3 end; the germline J gene provides the rest. The chain carries TRBV7-2 and TRBJ2-3, with D possibly being TRBD1 (5 bases). Germline CDR1 reads SGHTA; CDR2 reads FQGNSA. The CDR3 runs to 14 residues. The CDR3 DNA, read in part, is TGTGCCAGCAGCTTAGGACAGCGACAAGAGGCG. This sequence encodes CASSLGQRQEA. Given in full, the CDR3 is CASSLGQRQEAQYF.

The sequenced part of the CDR3 DNA is TGTGCCAGCTCAACAAACAGGGAGACTGAA. Protein: CASSTNRETE. The CDR3 reads in full as CASSTNRETEAFF. The chain couples TRBV18 to TRBJ1-1; D is perhaps TRBD1 (6 bases). The CDR3 end is not reached by the read, which stops 3 residues before it; the germline J gene fills it in. Trimming stripped 5 bases from V and 5 bases from J, with 12 bases between. CDR3 size: 13 residues. Germline V gene sequence: CDR1 KGHSH, CDR2 LQKENI.

In the case of this clone: The read terminates 3 residues before the CDR3 end, so the remaining end is supplied by the germline J gene. This chain joins TRBV7-9 and TRBJ2-1, with a possible D match to TRBD2 (5 bases). V was clipped by 5 bases and J by 7 bases, with 18 bases between them. The germline gives CDR1 SEHNR, CDR2 FQNEAQ (reference sequence). The CDR3 runs 15 residues. The CDR3 loop is CASSQPGLRGNEQFF. CDR3 DNA, as far as it was read: TGTGCCAGCAGCCAACCTGGACTCCGAGGGAATGAG.

With regard to this clone: At one boundary the junction diverges from the germline segment, which might be a read error. The read is 3 residues too short to cover the CDR3 end, so that end is filled in from the germline J gene. The sample carries other DNA sequences with the same CDR3. The V call is TRBV7-6, the J call TRBJ1-3; TRBD1 matches at 8 bases. Germline loops: CDR1 SGHVS, CDR2 FNYEAQ. The CDR3 consists of 13 residues. The CDR3 DNA, read in part, is TGTGCCAGCAGCCCAGGACAGGGAAACACA. Translation: CASSPGQGNT. From start to end, the CDR3 is CASSPGQGNTIYF.

The CDR3 loop is CAWSYTHGLGTGELFF. Incomplete CDR3 DNA: TGTGCCTGGAGTTACACCCACGGACTGGGCACCGGGGAG. This chain connects TRBV30 to TRBJ2-2, with D perhaps matching TRBD2 (5 bases). The read terminates 3 residues before the CDR3 end, so the remaining end is supplied by the germline J gene. There are 16 residues in the CDR3. Per the germline V gene, CDR1 is GTSNPN and CDR2 is SVGIG (reference sequence). Trimming stripped 2 bases from V and 4 bases from J, with 17 bases between.

In the case of this clone: The read falls 3 residues short of the CDR3 end, and the missing part is taken from the germline J gene. This chain uses TRBV20-1 with TRBJ2-1; D is unclear. Trimming removed 0 bases at V and 0 bases at J, with 12 bases between. This CDR3 region has 16 residues. The germline V gene has CDR1 DFQATT and CDR2 SNEGSKA (reference sequence). The CDR3 reads CSARDPNSNSYNEQFF. The CDR3 bases that were read are TGCAGTGCTAGAGATCCCAATAGCAACTCCTACAATGAG.

For this clone: The read stops 3 residues short of the end of the CDR3; the missing end is completed from the germline J gene. V and J are TRBV11-2 and TRBJ2-7; 8 bases align to TRBD1. V dropped 1 base and J dropped 6; count of bases not matched to a gene: 5. CDR1 and CDR2 from the germline V gene are SGHAT and FQNNGV. The CDR3 spans 14 residues. The CDR3 is CASSLVSTGGEQYF. CDR3 DNA (partial): TGTGCCAGCAGCTTAGTTAGCACAGGGGGCGAG.

The CDR3 loop reads CASSLFRGYEQYF. The sequenced CDR3 bases are TGTGCCAGCAGCTTATTCCGGGGTTACGAG. The chain employs TRBV11-1 and TRBJ2-7, with D possibly TRBD2 on 5 matching bases. Coverage ceases 3 residues before the CDR3 finishes, and the germline J gene fills in the end. Germline V gives CDR1 SGHAT, CDR2 FQDESV (reference sequence). The CDR3 loop spans 13 amino acids. The ends were cut back, 2 bases at V and 4 bases at J, with 9 bases in the middle.

With regard to this clone: From the germline J gene comes the end of the CDR3, since the read stops 3 residues before it. The chain combines TRBV7-9 with TRBJ2-7; D may be TRBD2 (6 bases). This CDR3 is built from 15 residues. Germline CDR1 and CDR2: SEHNR and FQNEAQ (reference sequence). V gave up 4 bases and J gave up 0 bases, with 13 bases separating them. CDR3 DNA, as far as it was read: TGTGCCAGCAGCTCAAATCTAGCGCCCTCCTACGAG. This gives the protein CASSSNLAPSYE. The whole CDR3 region reads CASSSNLAPSYEQYF.

Of note for this clone: From the germline J gene comes the end of the CDR3, since the read stops 3 residues before it. This chain links TRBV19 with TRBJ1-1; 7 nucleotides line up with TRBD1. CDR1 LNHDA and CDR2 SQIVND come from the germline V gene (reference sequence). Germline trimming cut 3 bases from V and 0 bases from J; bases unmatched to any gene: 10. The CDR3 has 17 amino acids. The CDR3 loop reads CASSMDRSRIMNTEAFF. The sequenced CDR3 bases are TGTGCCAGTAGTATGGACAGGAGCCGCATCATGAACACTGAA.

Comment on this clone: One junction end does not reproduce the germline sequence, and a read error may be involved. The missing CDR3 end, 3 residues past where the read stops, is filled in from the germline J gene. The rearrangement joins TRBV12-5 to TRBJ1-1, with D possibly TRBD1 on 6 matching bases. Looked up from germline, CDR1 is LGHNT and CDR2 is FRNRAP. The CDR3 length is 14 residues. CDR3 DNA (partial): TGTGCTAGTGGTTTACAGGGATTGAACTCTGAA. Translating it yields CASGLQGLNSE. The whole CDR3 region reads CASGLQGLNSEAFF. Looking up the rest from reference TRBV12-5 and TRBJ1-1 gives the full variable domain: DARVTQTPRHKVTEMGQEVTMRCQPILGHNTVFWYRQTMMQGLELLAYFRNRAPLDDSGMPKDRFSAEMPDATLATLKIQPSEPRDSAVYFCASGLQGLNSEAFFGQGTRLTVV.

Comment on this clone: The CDR3 extends 3 residues past the end of the read, so its final part is completed from the germline J gene. The rearrangement uses TRBV20-1 and TRBJ2-5; 11 nucleotides line up with TRBD2. With V trimmed by 7 bases and J by 7 bases, 8 bases remained unmatched. Germline V gene data show CDR1 as DFQATT and CDR2 as SNEGSKA (reference sequence). This CDR3 contains 13 residues. Incomplete CDR3 DNA: TGCAGTGTCGGGACTAGCGGTGCGGTGACC. Encoded protein: CSVGTSGAVT. The entire CDR3 reads CSVGTSGAVTQYF.

Note on this clone: The read finishes 3 residues shy of the CDR3 end, and the germline J gene is used to complete it. The V call is TRBV4-2, the J call TRBJ1-4; the D gene is possibly TRBD1 (5 bases). The CDR3 has 14 residues. CDR1 and CDR2 (germline): LGHNA, YNFKEQ. The V end lost 6 bases, the J end lost 5 bases, and 13 bases lay between the germline ends. The CDR3 protein is CASSLGGSNEKLFF. CDR3 DNA, as far as it was read: TGTGCCAGCAGTCTGGGGGGGTCGAATGAAAAA.

With respect to this clone: The CDR3 end is not reached by the read, which stops 3 residues before it; the germline J gene fills it in. The chain recombines TRBV6-2 or TRBV6-3 with TRBJ2-7; a possible D gene is TRBD2 (6 bases). The V gene lost 5 bases and the J gene lost 6 bases, with 17 bases spanning the gap. The CDR3 totals 14 residues. CDR1 is MNHEY and CDR2 is SVGEGT in the germline V gene. CDR3 DNA (partial): TGTGCCAGCAGTCCGACCCGCCTACTAGCCGAG. As protein: CASSPTRLLAE. The entire CDR3 protein reads CASSPTRLLAEQYF.

Incomplete CDR3 DNA: TGCAGTGCTATGTTTTGGGCAGCCTCTGGAAACACC. It yields the protein CSAMFWAASGNT. The entire CDR3 protein is CSAMFWAASGNTIYF. The chain joins TRBV20-1 to TRBJ1-3; D remains unclear. The CDR3 is cut off 3 residues early in the read; its end comes from the germline J gene. CDR1 DFQATT and CDR2 SNEGSKA come from the germline V gene (reference sequence). The CDR3 is 15 residues long. The V end lost 4 bases, the J end lost 0 bases, and 13 bases lay between the germline ends.

About this clone: The DNA ends 3 residues before the CDR3 does, and the rest of the CDR3 is filled in from the germline J gene. The chain recombines TRBV19 with TRBJ1-1; 8 positions match TRBD1. V lost 7 bases to trimming and J lost 6 bases; unmatched junction nucleotides: 4. Per the germline V gene, CDR1 is LNHDA and CDR2 is SQIVND (reference sequence). The CDR3 extends over 12 amino acids. The sequenced CDR3 bases are TGTGCCAGTACCTGGACAGGGCCTGAA. Translated, it gives CASTWTGPE. The whole CDR3 sequence is CASTWTGPEAFF.

Comment on this clone: The read gets to within 3 residues of the CDR3 end, and the germline J gene fills in the rest. J is TRBJ2-6 and V is TRBV5-1; TRBD1 might be the D (5 bases). This CDR3 region has 16 residues. The germline CDR1 and CDR2 sequences are SGHRS and YFSETQ. The V end lost 4 bases, the J end lost 0 bases, and 11 bases lay between the germline ends. CDR3 DNA, as far as it was read: TGCGCCAGCAGCGTCACCACAGGCTCTGGGGCCAACGTC. This translates into CASSVTTGSGANV. The complete CDR3 protein is CASSVTTGSGANVLTF.

Points on this clone: The read comes to an end 3 residues before the CDR3 does, leaving the germline J gene to fill in the end. The V call is TRBV13, the J call TRBJ1-1; 10 bases are a match to TRBD1. The CDR3 has 12 amino acids. Germline loops: CDR1 PRHDT, CDR2 FYEKMQ (reference sequence). The sequenced CDR3 bases are TGTGCCAGCAGCTGGGGGACAGGGGAG. Translated, it gives CASSWGTGE. The full-length CDR3 reads as CASSWGTGEAFF.